The clone carrying this T cell receptor (beta chain) was observed a handful of times. No antigen is known for it. These data belong to a study of CD8 T cells in ankylosing spondylitis. Findings of the study overall: Matched ankylosing spondylitis synovial fluid reportedly contained a significantly enriched population of disease-linked clones. Roughly 8 highly homologous variants made up a TCR beta motif that seemed to typify ankylosing spondylitis blood.

TCRdb analysed the 5' RACE reads with MiXCR anew, one entry per CDR3 protein. The data hold under 30,000 distinct CDR3 sequences, with under 15% observed a single time. This CDR3 has 14 amino acids. Deletions cut 4 bases from V and 5 bases from J, with 11 bases between. The V gene's germline CDR1 is MNHNS and CDR2 SASEGT. The gene calls are TRBV6-1 and TRBJ2-2; no reliable D call. The sample taken for sequencing was blood. The TCR comes from a male donor with ankylosing spondylitis or in good health (not recorded which). The CDR3 DNA reads as TGTGCCAGCAGTGGGCCTGAGGAGACCGGGGAGCTGTTTTTT. Translating it yields CASSGPEETGELFF.